Listed below are T cell receptor beta chains from one sample, sequenced in a study of siplizumab effects on memory and regulatory T cells. Method: immunoSEQ multiplex PCR; TCRdb's copy keeps in-frame clones and lacks some. The sample contains roughly 100,000 clones, roughly 90% of which appear only once. Sequencing input: CD4+ T cells sorted from blood. These receptor sequences come from a human donor in good health. Each CDR3 is given with its conserved first and last residue. Fields, in order: J gene, V gene, CDR3 protein.

j_call: TRBJ2-3
v_call: TRBV6-1
cdr3_aa: CASTPPGGRADTQYF

j_call: TRBJ1-5
v_call: TRBV4-2
cdr3_aa: CASSFASGTGDQPQHF

j_call: TRBJ2-2
v_call: TRBV18
cdr3_aa: CASSPDRGPAGELFF

j_call: TRBJ2-1
v_call: TRBV7-8
cdr3_aa: CASKNGRSYNEQFF

j_call: TRBJ1-2
v_call: TRBV21-1
cdr3_aa: CASSTLRFNTDFSFGYTF

j_call: TRBJ2-5
v_call: TRBV5-1
cdr3_aa: CASGFTWDAGETQYF

j_call: TRBJ2-3
v_call: TRBV18
cdr3_aa: CASSNTLGPNF

j_call: TRBJ2-1
v_call: TRBV2
cdr3_aa: CASLGTSVGREQFF

j_call: TRBJ1-4
v_call: TRBV9
cdr3_aa: CASSVVGGAEEKLFF

j_call: TRBJ1-2
v_call: TRBV11-2
cdr3_aa: CASSLDVAVYGYTF

j_call: TRBJ2-7
v_call: TRBV19
cdr3_aa: CATWEKQYF

j_call: TRBJ2-2
v_call: TRBV7-9
cdr3_aa: CASSRQGMRVTGELFF

j_call: TRBJ1-6
v_call: TRBV27
cdr3_aa: CASSPPGPYNSPLHF

j_call: TRBJ2-7
v_call: TRBV28
cdr3_aa: CASSYSRTVGYEQYF

j_call: TRBJ2-2
v_call: TRBV7-9
cdr3_aa: CASSLVKGLAGENTGELFF

j_call: TRBJ2-3
v_call: TRBV11-3
cdr3_aa: CASSLGRTDTQYF

j_call: TRBJ2-5
v_call: TRBV18
cdr3_aa: CASSPGGTQGTQYF